Described below is a single T cell receptor beta chain sequence and its context. The antigen remains undetermined. CDR3 length: 17 residues. The V segment lost 0 bases and the J segment 2 bases; nucleotides outside the gene matches: 6. Germline-derived CDR1 and CDR2 are SGDLS and YYNGEE. Libraries were prepared by immunoSEQ multiplex PCR; TCRdb keeps only in-frame clonotypes and omits some of them. The sample has some 120,000 clones, approximately 88% seen once. This entry is derived from a study of T cell responses to AZD1222 COVID-19 vaccine. Study observations and caveats: Close to half of all spike-specific TCRs reportedly target regions of the variants that are unmutated. Mostly white British, mostly female donors; authors suggested clonal diversity may be underestimated. At study baseline, merely six AZD1222 recipients were seropositive. An increase in Spike-specific TCR breadth and depth was observed after two AZD1222 doses.

The V call is TRBV9, the J call TRBJ2-1, with 9 bases aligning to TRBD2. Source: peripheral blood, taken on day 0 of AZD1222 vaccination. The sequence came from an adult in good health. For the CDR3, the DNA is TGTGCCAGCAGCGTAGAGAATGGCGGGGGGGCCTACAATGAGCAGTTCTTC. It codes for CASSVENGGGAYNEQFF.